Given below is one T cell receptor beta chain in context. Its antigen is unidentified. This record belongs to a study of shared clonotypes between healthy human individuals. Whole-study context: The study enrolled a couple of women and three men aged 18 to 49.

DNA at about 210 ng, 25,000 to 35,000 T cell genomes, went into sorted-subset replicate PCRs. Measured with immunoSEQ multiplex PCR; TCRdb has only the in-frame clones, and not every one. The sample records about 2.4 million clones, 93% being singletons. General study points: Among non-shared clonotypes, generation probabilities were lower than among those shared by all four donors.

The donors were all Caucasian adults (living in Nashville, Tennessee). CDR1 GTSNPN and CDR2 SVGIG come from the germline V gene (reference sequence). J was trimmed by 2 bases and V by 2 bases; bases with no gene match: 3. The CDR3 has 14 residues. Sequenced: naive CD4+ T cells from PBMCs. Subset meaning: CD45RA+ positively selected. V gene TRBV30 combines with J gene TRBJ2-7; 10 bases are shared with TRBD1. The receptor comes from a young man in good health. Some clones in this sample may be carry-over from other donors' samples. The CDR3 is CAWSKTGGAYEQYF. In DNA, the CDR3 is TGTGCCTGGAGTAAGACAGGGGGCGCCTACGAGCAGTACTTC.